The entry that follows covers one TCR beta chain sequence. Original methodology: Researchers report that nucleated cell counts were estimated from reference gene primer amplification. TCRdb's copy holds only in-frame clones and misses some; the assay was immunoSEQ multiplex PCR. That table supplies the V and J calls and clone size; D and trimming were determined from the DNA. The profile covers 100,000 to 120,000 clones, with roughly 84% appearing a single time and about 3% taken by the ten largest. The data originate from a study of blood T cell repertoires in COVID-19. For the study at large: Collection of acute and convalescent COVID-19 samples took place in the United States, Italy and Spain. From T cells, B-cell-depleted T cells, or PBMCs came the material, which was cDNA or gDNA.

The V and J ends lost 5 bases and 6 bases respectively, with 19 bases between them. Germline assignment: CDR1 SNHLY and CDR2 FYNNEI. The CDR3 has 16 residues. This TCR came from a man aged 35-49 years with acute or convalescent COVID-19. The sample taken for sequencing was peripheral blood. The V gene is TRBV2, the J gene TRBJ2-2, with D perhaps matching TRBD2 (7 bases). The CDR3 sequence is CASSKGGLREAGELFF. CDR3 bases: TGTGCCAGCAGTAAAGGGGGACTACGGGAAGCCGGGGAGCTGTTTTTT.